This TCR beta chain came from a study of CD8 T cells in ankylosing spondylitis. Whole-study results and caveats: Prior literature has documented some motif variants in synovial fluid and blood from reactive arthritis.

This clonotype occurred many times. Its cognate antigen is unknown. Trimming removed 3 bases from V and 7 bases from J, with 10 bases in between. The CDR3 loop spans 14 amino acids. TCRdb reprocessed the 5' RACE reads with MiXCR, giving one entry per CDR3 protein. The table lists about 120,000 distinct CDR3 sequences, roughly 13% of them singletons, with 2.5% to 3.5% in the top ten. This sequence originates from a female donor with ankylosing spondylitis or in good health (not recorded which). The sample consisted of blood, either unsorted or a sorted T cell fraction (not recorded which). The rearrangement links TRBV12-3 or TRBV12-4 to TRBJ1-6; D gene uncertain. As DNA, the CDR3 is TGTGCCAGCAGTTTTGGGGATCTGAATTCACCCCTCCACTTT. Translation: CASSFGDLNSPLHF.